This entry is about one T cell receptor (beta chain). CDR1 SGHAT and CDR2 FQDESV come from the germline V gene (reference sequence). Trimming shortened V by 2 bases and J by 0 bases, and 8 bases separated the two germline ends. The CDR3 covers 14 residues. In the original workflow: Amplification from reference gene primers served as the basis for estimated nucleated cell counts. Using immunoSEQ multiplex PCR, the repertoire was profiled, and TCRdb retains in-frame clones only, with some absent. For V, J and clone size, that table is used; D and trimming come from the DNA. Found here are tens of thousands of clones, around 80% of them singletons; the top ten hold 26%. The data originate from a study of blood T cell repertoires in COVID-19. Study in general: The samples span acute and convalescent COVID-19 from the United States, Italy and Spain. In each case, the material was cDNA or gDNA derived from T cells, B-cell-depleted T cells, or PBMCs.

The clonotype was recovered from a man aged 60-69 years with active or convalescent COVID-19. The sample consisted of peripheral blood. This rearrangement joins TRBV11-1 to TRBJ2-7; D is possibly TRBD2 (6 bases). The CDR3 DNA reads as TGTGCCAGCAGCTTATACGGGAGCTCCTACGAGCAGTACTTC. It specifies CASSLYGSSYEQYF.